This T cell receptor beta chain derives from a study of high-grade serous ovarian cancer treatment subgroups. Study-wide points: Different patients shared almost no repertoire; same-patient tumors shared roughly 0.095 to 0.85.

Trimming took off 4 bases at V and 3 bases at J, with 8 bases between the two ends. Germline CDR1 SGHTS, CDR2 YDEGEE. The CDR3 length is 13 residues. Tumor tissue was taken before any definitive surgery or chemotherapy was given. Method: immunoSEQ multiplex PCR; TCRdb's copy keeps in-frame clones and lacks some. This sample has 18,000 or so clones, with about 75% found just once. Regarding this clone: Its matching antigen is unknown.

The receptor was derived from a human donor with high-grade serous ovarian cancer. The sequenced material came from tumor tissue. J is TRBJ1-3 and V is TRBV5-8; tentatively, D is TRBD1 (5 bases). The CDR3 region is CASSRTYGNTIYF. The CDR3 region has the DNA TGTGCCAGCAGCCGGACATATGGAAACACCATATATTTT.